The entry that follows covers one T cell receptor (beta chain) sequence. The data derive from a study of blood T cell repertoires in COVID-19. Across the whole study: Samples came from the United States, Italy and Spain, spanning acute and convalescent COVID-19. T cells, B-cell-depleted T cells, or PBMCs supplied cDNA or gDNA.

V was clipped by 3 bases and J by 9 bases; unmatched bases: 7. The germline V gene has CDR1 ENHRY and CDR2 SYGVKD. The CDR3 runs to 14 residues. Under the authors' procedure: Amplification with reference gene primers provided the estimates of nucleated cell counts. Profiled with immunoSEQ multiplex PCR; TCRdb holds only in-frame clones, not every one. The V and J calls and clone size come from that table; D and trimming were worked out from the DNA. The sample yields roughly 150,000 clones, 76% seen once. The clonotype originates from a man aged 55-75 years with acute or convalescent COVID-19. This chain connects TRBV10-3 to TRBJ1-2, with 10 bases identical to TRBD1. Sequenced material: peripheral blood. The CDR3 region has the DNA TGTGCCATCAGTGATAGGACAGGGGGAACTCGCTACACCTTC. Translated, it gives CAISDRTGGTRYTF.